This T cell receptor beta chain comes out of a study of OX40 agonist ivuxolimab in advanced cancers. General study findings and limits: Among the lowest levels of clonal expansion were found in partial responders at 0.1-3.0 mg/kg. Among the nonresponders, some also had low normalized T-cell clonal expansion.

Note on this clone: Its antigen is not identified.

The assay was immunoSEQ multiplex PCR, and TCRdb's table has in-frame clones only and misses some. The sample includes around 20,000 clones, around nine tenths of them seen just once. This CDR3 has 15 residues. V was pared by 8 bases and J by 0 bases, with 18 bases between. Germline-derived CDR1 and CDR2 are SGHRS and YFSETQ. The input for sequencing was CD4+ or CD8+ T cells sorted from blood, taken in a trial of the OX40 agonist ivuxolimab. This TCR was sampled from an adult with an advanced solid tumor such as melanoma, head and neck, liver or kidney cancer. The chain joins TRBV5-1 to TRBJ2-7, with D possibly being TRBD1 or TRBD2 (5 bases each). The CDR3 DNA reads TGCGCCAGTAAACTTTCCCCAGGGAGCTCCTACGAGCAGTACTTC. Protein sequence: CASKLSPGSSYEQYF.